The rows below give T cell receptor beta chains drawn from one sample of a study of T cell responses to AZD1222 COVID-19 vaccine. The method was immunoSEQ multiplex PCR; TCRdb's version includes in-frame clones alone and lacks a portion of them. Of approximately 100,000 clones detected, approximately 88% appear once; the ten largest clones hold roughly 4%. The sequencing used peripheral blood, collected on day 0 of AZD1222 vaccination. The receptors come from an adult in good health. Both conserved end residues are part of each CDR3. A D gene is named only where the DNA matches it firmly. Expanded clones are given a class, and other clones once, few, many or no size at all.

d_call j_call v_call clone_size cdr3_nt cdr3_aa
. TRBJ1-2 TRBV29-1 . TGCAGCGTTTCGGACTATGGCTACACCTTC CSVSDYGYTF
TRBD2 TRBJ2-7 TRBV5-1 . TGCGCCAGCAGCTTCAGCGGGGGGGGCTCCTACGAGCAGTACTTC CASSFSGGGSYEQYF
. TRBJ1-3 TRBV11-2 . TGTGCCAGCAGCTTAGTGGCTACTGGAAACACCATATATTTT CASSLVATGNTIYF
TRBD1 TRBJ1-2 TRBV7-9 once TGTGCCAGCAGTCATACAACAGGGGTTTATGGCTACACCTTC CASSHTTGVYGYTF
. TRBJ2-1 TRBV13 . TGTGCCAGCAGCGCCCAGACTAGTTACAATGAGCAGTTCTTC CASSAQTSYNEQFF
. TRBJ1-3 TRBV7-2 . TGTGCCAGCAGCGTCCATGGCGCTGGAAACACCATATATTTT CASSVHGAGNTIYF
TRBD2 TRBJ2-5 TRBV30 . TGTGCCTGGAGCCGGGGTGGAACTAGCGGGTATTATGAGACCCAGTACTTC CAWSRGGTSGYYETQYF
. TRBJ1-1 TRBV7-7 . TGTGCCAGCAGCAACGGACCTAACACTGAAGCTTTCTTT CASSNGPNTEAFF
TRBD1 TRBJ2-7 TRBV6-5 . TGTGCCAGCAGCGACCGGGACAGGGCTTTCGAGCAGTACTTC CASSDRDRAFEQYF
. TRBJ2-2 TRBV4-3 . TGCGCCAGCAGCCGGTATACGGGGTACGGGGAGCTGTTTTTT CASSRYTGYGELFF
TRBD2 TRBJ2-2 TRBV13 . TGTGCCAGCAGCCTAGGGAGGCTAGCGGGGGAGATTAACACCGGGGAGCTGTTTTTT CASSLGRLAGEINTGELFF
TRBD2 TRBJ2-2 TRBV3-1/TRBV3-2 . TGTGCCAGCAGCCCAAGCGGGGGGGCTTGGACCGGGGAGCTGTTTTTT CASSPSGGAWTGELFF
. TRBJ1-2 TRBV27 . TGTGCCAGCCGGGGGAGCGCCTATGGCTACACGGGGTACACCTTC CASRGSAYGYTGYTF
. TRBJ2-1 TRBV29-1 . TGCAGCGTTGTAGTCGGGGATTACAATGAGCAGTTCTTC CSVVVGDYNEQFF
. TRBJ1-2 TRBV4-1 . TGCGCCAGCAGCCAAACCGGGACCGGGGGCTACACCTTC CASSQTGTGGYTF
. TRBJ2-1 TRBV5-1 . TGCGCCAGCAGCCCCCTCAGCTCCTACAATGAGCAGTTCTTC CASSPLSSYNEQFF
. TRBJ2-3 TRBV5-1 . TGCGCCAGCAGCAGTGGAGTAGTTGGAGATACGCAGTATTTT CASSSGVVGDTQYF
TRBD1 TRBJ2-1 TRBV13 . TGTGCCAGCAGCGGCCCCAGGGGGAGCTCCTACAATGAGCAGTTCTTC CASSGPRGSSYNEQFF
. TRBJ1-5 TRBV23-1 . TGCGCCAGCAGTCCTCGGGGAGGCAATCAGCCCCAGCATTTT CASSPRGGNQPQHF